The 32 T cell receptor beta chains below come from one sample, sequenced in a study of molecular identifiers for immune sequencing clone quantification. One entry per CDR3 protein, called by TCRdb with MiXCR from the PCR reads. This sample has around 300,000 distinct CDR3 sequences, with about a quarter found just once. The source material was naive CD8+ T cells from blood, with Jurkat cell RNA spiked in. The sample's subset: FACS-sorted CD8+CD4-CCR7+CD45RA+ naive T cells. The receptors were sampled from a human donor in good health. Some libraries in this study had Jurkat cell RNA spiked in.

This clonotype occurred a few times. The V and J genes are TRBV7-9 and TRBJ2-1; D is possibly TRBD1 or TRBD2 (6 bases each). Germline-derived CDR1 and CDR2 are SEHNR and FQNEAQ (reference sequence). Trimming took 10 bases from V and 0 from J, leaving 25 bases between them. The CDR3 length is 18 residues. CDR3 protein: CANLPLGGSQSSYNEQFF. CDR3 DNA: TGTGCCAACCTGCCCCTAGGGGGGTCCCAGAGCTCCTACAATGAGCAGTTCTTC.

The rearrangement uses TRBV18 and TRBJ1-1, with D tentatively TRBD1 (5 bases). V lost 3 bases and J 1 base, leaving 9 bases between the germline ends. CDR1 is KGHSH, CDR2 LQKENI, per germline. The CDR3 runs 14 residues. The CDR3 sequence: CASSPPGRNTEAFF. CDR3 DNA: TGTGCCAGCTCACCTCCAGGGAGGAACACTGAAGCTTTCTTT. Based on the CDR3 plus reference TRBV18 and TRBJ1-1, the full variable domain is NAGVMQNPRHLVRRRGQEARLRCSPMKGHSHVYWYRQLPEEGLKFMVYLQKENIIDESGMPKERFSAEFPKEGPSILRIQQVVRGDSAAYFCASSPPGRNTEAFFGQGTRLTVV.

This clonotype was detected many times. V usage is TRBV6-6 and J usage is TRBJ2-4; 7 bases align to TRBD2. The CDR3 has 16 amino acids. CDR1 and CDR2 (germline): MNHNY, SVGAGI (reference sequence). After removal of 0 bases from V and 5 bases from J, the junction contained 7 bases not matched to a gene. The CDR3 spells CASSYSMAGVENIQYF. The CDR3 coding sequence is TGTGCCAGCAGTTACTCTATGGCGGGAGTGGAAAACATTCAGTACTTC.

The rearrangement links TRBV20-1 to TRBJ1-1, with 7 nucleotides matching TRBD1. V gave up 3 bases and J gave up 1 base; unmatched junction bases: 11. The germline CDR1 and CDR2 sequences are DFQATT and SNEGSKA (reference sequence). The CDR3 is 16 residues long. The DNA for the CDR3 is TGCAGTGCTAGTCTCAGGGGGGACGGCGGGAACACTGAAGCTTTCTTT. Translation gives CSASLRGDGGNTEAFF.

This clonotype was counted ten times or more. The chain uses TRBV6-6 and TRBJ1-1; TRBD1 is a possible D gene (5 bases). Germline assignment: CDR1 MNHNY and CDR2 SVGAGI (reference sequence). The V end lost 6 bases, the J end lost 5 bases, and 22 bases lay between the germline ends. The CDR3 is 16 amino acids. The CDR3 DNA follows: TGTGCCAGCAGAGGGACGGGAGGGGCGGTGTATACTGAAGCTTTCTTT. Translating it yields CASRGTGGAVYTEAFF.

This clonotype was observed at least ten times. This sequence joins TRBV6-5 and TRBJ2-4; TRBD1 aligns across 10 bases. CDR1 and CDR2 (germline): MNHEY, SVGAGI. The CDR3 is 14 residues long. The V segment lost 5 bases and the J segment 7 bases; nucleotides outside the gene matches: 5. CDR3 bases: TGTGCCAGCAGTCCGGGGACAGGGGTGAACATTCAGTACTTC. This encodes CASSPGTGVNIQYF.

At least ten counts were recorded for this clonotype. This chain uses TRBV29-1 with TRBJ1-1; D gene unclear. Trimming took off 7 bases at V and 5 bases at J, with 14 bases between the two ends. The CDR3 covers 12 residues. Germline V gene sequence: CDR1 SQVTM, CDR2 ANQGSEA. The chain's CDR3 is CSADDGLTEAFF. CDR3 nucleotide sequence: TGCAGCGCGGATGATGGGTTGACTGAAGCTTTCTTT.

This clonotype was counted ten times or more. The rearrangement links TRBV29-1 to TRBJ2-2; D remains unclear. V lost 5 bases and J lost 5, with 15 bases in between. Germline CDR1 and CDR2: SQVTM and ANQGSEA. The CDR3 has 14 residues. Here the CDR3 reads CSVLEQAYTGELFF. DNA of the CDR3: TGCAGCGTTCTGGAGCAGGCTTATACCGGGGAGCTGTTTTTT.

On this clonotype itself: This may come from a read error, since a much larger clone is one base off. This sequence joins TRBV12-3 or TRBV12-4 and TRBJ2-3; 7 bases map to TRBD2. This CDR3 region has 18 residues. Germline trimming cut 2 bases from V and 0 bases from J; bases unmatched to any gene: 11. CDR3 nucleotides: TGTGCCAGCAGTTTACGAGCTGCGGAGCGGGGTAGCACAGATACGCAGTATTTT. Translation: CASSLRAAERGSTDTQYF.

The table lists this clonotype with a few counts. The chain links TRBV27 to TRBJ2-7, with D unclear. The V gene's germline CDR1 is MNHEY and CDR2 SMNVEV (reference sequence). This CDR3 is built from 13 residues. The V and J ends lost 4 bases and 3 bases respectively, with 10 bases between them. This CDR3 is CASSWATDYEQYF. CDR3 bases: TGTGCCAGCAGTTGGGCAACAGACTACGAGCAGTACTTC.

This clonotype was observed many times. V and J are TRBV7-9 and TRBJ1-4; TRBD1 aligns across 9 bases. This CDR3 is 14 amino acids long. CDR1 is SEHNR, CDR2 FQNEAQ, per germline (reference sequence). V gave up 5 bases and J gave up 10 bases; unmatched junction bases: 8. The CDR3 nucleotides read TGTGCCAGCAGCCCGGGACAGGGTCTTGGAAAACTGTTTTTT. Its translation is CASSPGQGLGKLFF.

There are a few counts of this clonotype. The chain links TRBV25-1 to TRBJ2-1; weak D call: TRBD2 (6 bases). The CDR3 extends over 19 amino acids. Per the germline V gene, CDR1 is MGHDK and CDR2 is SYGVNS. With 2 bases removed from V and 4 bases from J, the gap between germline ends came to 24 bases. CDR3 sequence reads: CASSEIKWGGTGEYNEQFF. The CDR3 DNA follows: TGTGCCAGCAGTGAAATTAAGTGGGGAGGAACCGGGGAATACAATGAGCAGTTCTTC.

This clonotype was recorded at least ten times. The V gene is TRBV27, the J gene TRBJ2-7; 9 nucleotides match TRBD1. The CDR3 sequence is 14 residues long. The junction had 5 bases not matched to a gene; V was cut back by 6 bases and J by 2 bases. From germline, CDR1 is MNHEY and CDR2 SMNVEV (reference sequence). The CDR3 nucleotides are TGTGCCAGCAGCCCGGGACAGGGACCCTACGAGCAGTACTTC. Translated, it gives CASSPGQGPYEQYF.

The rearrangement uses TRBV4-1 and TRBJ2-3; D is tentatively TRBD1 or TRBD2 (6 bases each). There are 16 residues in the CDR3. The V gene lost 4 bases and the J gene lost 0 bases, with 14 bases spanning the gap. Germline CDR1 MGHRA, CDR2 YSYEKL. The CDR3 DNA reads TGCGCCAGCAGCCCACAGGGTAGCGGTAGCACAGATACGCAGTATTTT. Translated: CASSPQGSGSTDTQYF.

This clonotype was seen a handful of times. V and J are TRBV5-4 and TRBJ2-7; no definite D call. The germline V and J ends were trimmed by 4 bases and 1 base, with 9 bases remaining between them. The CDR3 runs 13 residues. Germline lookup yields CDR1 SGHNT and CDR2 YYREEE (reference sequence). The CDR3 sequence: CASSRTESYEQYF. The CDR3 bases are TGTGCCAGCAGCCGTACAGAGTCCTACGAGCAGTACTTC.

This chain connects TRBV6-2 or TRBV6-3 to TRBJ1-1; D gene uncertain. In germline, CDR1 is MNHEY, CDR2 SVGEGT. The CDR3 is 16 amino acids. V gave up 0 bases and J gave up 8 bases, with 19 bases separating them. Written as DNA, the CDR3 is TGTGCCAGCAGTTACTCGATTCTCGTTGGGGAAACAGAAGCTTTCTTT. Amino acid sequence: CASSYSILVGETEAFF.

V gene TRBV18 combines with J gene TRBJ2-5; D unclear. Germline V gene lookup returns CDR1 KGHSH and CDR2 LQKENI. The CDR3 has 14 residues. Trimming stripped 5 bases from V and 0 bases from J, with 10 bases between. The DNA of the CDR3 is TGTGCCAGCTCAGCCGCTACCTACCAAGAGACCCAGTACTTC. Its translation: CASSAATYQETQYF. The entire variable domain, with the rest obtained from reference TRBV18 and TRBJ2-5, is as follows: NAGVMQNPRHLVRRRGQEARLRCSPMKGHSHVYWYRQLPEEGLKFMVYLQKENIIDESGMPKERFSAEFPKEGPSILRIQQVVRGDSAAYFCASSAATYQETQYFGPGTRLLVL.

The chain has TRBV20-1 and TRBJ2-7, with TRBD1 matching 7 bases. The germline V gene encodes CDR1 DFQATT and CDR2 SNEGSKA (reference sequence). V shed 3 bases and J 3 bases; nucleotides not matched to a gene: 8. CDR3 length: 14 amino acids. CDR3 amino acids: CSARPPDRIYEQYF. CDR3 DNA: TGCAGTGCTAGGCCCCCGGACAGGATCTACGAGCAGTACTTC.

This chain connects TRBV6-2 or TRBV6-3 to TRBJ1-5; maybe TRBD1 (5 bases). With 6 bases removed from V and 0 bases from J, the gap between germline ends came to 6 bases. The CDR3 sequence is 13 residues long. Germline V gene data show CDR1 as MNHEY and CDR2 as SVGEGT. The CDR3 DNA reads TGTGCCAGCAGGGACAATAGCAATCAGCCCCAGCATTTT. Translation gives CASRDNSNQPQHF.

This clonotype has just a few counts. The chain recombines TRBV27 with TRBJ2-6, with D uncertain. V dropped 1 base and J dropped 0 bases, with 4 bases sitting between them. CDR1 is MNHEY and CDR2 is SMNVEV in the germline V gene (reference sequence). This CDR3 region has 15 residues. The CDR3 nucleotides are TGTGCCAGCAGTTTATTAGCCTCTGGGGCCAACGTCCTGACTTTC. It codes for CASSLLASGANVLTF. Drawing the rest from reference TRBV27 and TRBJ2-6, the complete variable domain is EAQVTQNPRYLITVTGKKLTVTCSQNMNHEYMSWYRQDPGLGLRQIYYSMNVEVTDKGDVPEGYKVSRKEKRNFPLILESPSPNQTSLYFCASSLLASGANVLTFGAGSRLTVL.

The V call is TRBV20-1, the J call TRBJ2-2, with a possible D match to TRBD1 (6 bases). The CDR3 totals 16 residues. V gave up 0 bases and J gave up 5 bases, with 16 bases separating them. Germline lookup yields CDR1 DFQATT and CDR2 SNEGSKA (reference sequence). The CDR3 DNA reads as TGCAGTGCTAGAGATTTTACAGGGAAGATGACCGGGGAGCTGTTTTTT. Translation gives CSARDFTGKMTGELFF.

On this clonotype itself: This may be a read error, as it is one base from a much larger clone. The J gene is TRBJ2-3, the V gene TRBV19; 10 nucleotides line up with TRBD2. V was clipped by 8 bases and J by 0 bases; unmatched bases: 8. There are 16 residues in the CDR3. Germline loops: CDR1 LNHDA, CDR2 SQIVND (reference sequence). CDR3 sequence (DNA): TGTGCCAGTCAGGCTAGCGGGGGAGCAAGCACAGATACGCAGTATTTT. Translating gives CASQASGGASTDTQYF.

This clonotype was seen ten or more times. The rearrangement links TRBV14 to TRBJ2-7; D is undetermined. CDR3 length: 11 residues. Germline V gives CDR1 SGHDN, CDR2 FVKESK. V lost 3 bases and J 7 bases, leaving 7 bases between the germline ends. CDR3 in DNA: TGTGCCAGCAGCCATTCGATGGAGCAGTACTTC. This sequence encodes CASSHSMEQYF.

In nucleotides, the CDR3 is TGTGCCAGTAGCCCGAGACAGGGGCTATACTACGAGCAGTACTTC. As protein: CASSPRQGLYYEQYF. This sequence joins TRBV19 and TRBJ2-7, with TRBD1 identical over 8 bases. The CDR3 covers 15 residues. The V segment lost 6 bases and the J segment 3 bases; nucleotides outside the gene matches: 10. The germline gives CDR1 LNHDA, CDR2 SQIVND (reference sequence).

Turning to this clonotype: A single base separates this from a much larger clone, so it may be a read error. The CDR3 sequence is CASSKDRARGMVF. The CDR3 DNA reads TGTGCCAGCAGCAAAGATAGGGCCAGGGGGATGGTCTTC. V is TRBV14 and J is TRBJ2-1, with 7 bases matching TRBD1. This CDR3 is built from 13 residues. Looked up from germline, CDR1 is SGHDN and CDR2 is FVKESK.

This clonotype has more than one count but fewer than ten. This chain connects TRBV4-3 to TRBJ2-3; 15 bases match TRBD2. Trimming removed 1 base from V and 0 bases from J; junction bases left unmatched: 2. This CDR3 has 18 residues. Germline assignment: CDR1 LGHNA and CDR2 YSLEER. The CDR3 sequence: CASSQGTSGRASTDTQYF. The DNA of the CDR3 is TGCGCCAGCAGCCAAGGGACTAGCGGGAGGGCCAGCACAGATACGCAGTATTTT.

The chain joins TRBV29-1 to TRBJ2-4, with D uncertain. CDR1 and CDR2 from the germline V gene are SQVTM and ANQGSEA. Trimming removed 5 bases from V and 5 bases from J, with 10 bases in between. The CDR3 is 12 amino acids. The CDR3 is CSVSGFQNIQYF. CDR3 sequence (DNA): TGCAGCGTTTCCGGGTTTCAAAACATTCAGTACTTC.

This clonotype was seen a handful of times. The V call is TRBV27, the J call TRBJ1-4, with D uncertain. Deletions cut 5 bases from V and 4 bases from J, with 14 bases between. The CDR3 has 15 amino acids. Germline CDR1 reads MNHEY; CDR2 reads SMNVEV (reference sequence). CDR3 in DNA: TGTGCCAGCAGTACACACCGACGGAGTAATGAAAAACTGTTTTTT. This translates into CASSTHRRSNEKLFF.

This clonotype was detected ten times or more. V usage is TRBV12-3 or TRBV12-4 and J usage is TRBJ2-4; D is tentatively TRBD1 or TRBD2 (5 bases each). V was pared by 1 base and J by 3 bases, with 10 bases between. The CDR3 covers 15 residues. The CDR3 nucleotides read TGTGCCAGCAGTTTAGGGGGGATGGGCAAAAACATTCAGTACTTC. Its protein product is CASSLGGMGKNIQYF.

As concerns this clonotype: A read error may be the cause here, since a much bigger clone is one base away. The rearrangement uses TRBV6-1 and TRBJ1-5; D is undetermined. The CDR3 is made up of 16 amino acids. Per germline, CDR1 MNHNS and CDR2 SASEGT. Trimming removed 4 bases from V and 0 bases from J, with 13 bases in between. CDR3 DNA: TGTGCCAGCAGTGGACGGACGAGCTATAGCAATCAGCCCCAGCATTTT. Translated: CASSGRTSYSNQPQHF.

This clonotype was observed a handful of times. The chain carries TRBV6-5 and TRBJ2-1, with D tentatively TRBD2 (6 bases). CDR3 size: 15 residues. CDR1 is MNHEY, CDR2 SVGAGI, per germline. V lost 6 bases and J 6 bases, leaving 18 bases between the germline ends. The CDR3 nucleotides read TGTGCCAGCAGCCCTGGGTCTAGCGAGGGCAATGAGCAGTTCTTC. Translated, it gives CASSPGSSEGNEQFF.

The chain recombines TRBV27 with TRBJ2-3; 8 bases align to TRBD1. Germline CDR1 MNHEY, CDR2 SMNVEV (reference sequence). Unmatched junction bases numbered 3, after V lost 3 bases and J lost 1 base. The CDR3 has 15 amino acids. DNA for the CDR3: TGTGCCAGCAGTTTTGTACAGGGGGGCACAGATACGCAGTATTTT. Residues: CASSFVQGGTDTQYF.